These 32 T cell receptor beta chains were all obtained from the same sample, sequenced in a study of shared T cell receptors in the human thymus. Sequencing used immunoSEQ multiplex PCR; TCRdb keeps in-frame clones, though not all of them. The sample lists over 350,000 clones, roughly 94% occurring once. The specimen sequenced was thymocytes. The receptors come from a human donor.

The V gene is TRBV18, the J gene TRBJ2-5; no reliable D call. Germline V CDR1 and CDR2: KGHSH, LQKENI. This CDR3 comprises 13 residues. V lost 3 bases to trimming and J lost 2 bases, with 7 bases between them. CDR3 DNA sequence: TGTGCCAGCTCACCGCCCCATCAAGAGACCCAGTACTTC. This encodes CASSPPHQETQYF.

The rearrangement joins TRBV5-4 to TRBJ2-7; TRBD2 agrees at 9 bases. The J segment lost 4 bases and the V segment lost 7 bases, leaving 6 bases of the junction unmatched. Germline V gene sequence: CDR1 SGHNT, CDR2 YYREEE (reference sequence). This CDR3 spans 13 amino acids. CDR3 sequence (DNA): TGTGCCAGCCCGATAGCGGGAGTTTACGAGCAGTACTTC. Protein product: CASPIAGVYEQYF.

V usage is TRBV7-3 and J usage is TRBJ2-7, with 9 nucleotides matching TRBD1. With V trimmed by 2 bases and J by 5 bases, 22 bases remained unmatched. Germline CDR1 reads SGHTA; CDR2 reads FQGTGA. This CDR3 is built from 20 residues. In DNA, the CDR3 is TGTGCCAGCAGCTTATCCCGGTTAGGTCGGCGGGACAGGGTTCATCACGAGCAGTACTTC. Amino acid sequence: CASSLSRLGRRDRVHHEQYF.

The V call is TRBV30, the J call TRBJ2-1, with a possible D match to TRBD1 (5 bases). The CDR3 has 16 residues. Trimming removed 2 bases from V and 0 bases from J, with 14 bases in between. The V gene's germline CDR1 is GTSNPN and CDR2 SVGIG (reference sequence). The CDR3 sequence: CAWSRTPSSSYNEQFF. In nucleotides, the CDR3 is TGTGCCTGGAGTAGGACACCCTCGAGCTCCTACAATGAGCAGTTCTTC.

The V and J genes are TRBV27 and TRBJ1-4; possibly TRBD1 for D (6 bases). V lost 5 bases and J 5 bases, leaving 21 bases between the germline ends. The CDR3 has 17 amino acids. The germline CDR1 and CDR2 sequences are MNHEY and SMNVEV (reference sequence). The CDR3 spells CASSLQKADSKNEKLFF. Here the CDR3 DNA reads TGTGCCAGCAGTCTCCAGAAAGCGGACAGCAAAAATGAAAAACTGTTTTTT.

V gene TRBV28 combines with J gene TRBJ1-4; no clear D. This CDR3 has 11 residues. Germline assignment: CDR1 MDHEN and CDR2 SYDVKM. V was cut by 7 bases and J by 5 bases, with 5 bases left in between. The CDR3 DNA sequence: TGTGCCAGCAAGCACAATGAAAAACTGTTTTTT. Encoded protein: CASKHNEKLFF.

The chain recombines TRBV16 with TRBJ1-5; D unresolved. CDR1 and CDR2 from the germline V gene are KGHSY and FQNENV. The CDR3 runs to 13 residues. Trimming removed 2 bases from V and 7 bases from J, with 9 bases in between. CDR3 sequence reads: CASSQKGRQPQHF. The CDR3 DNA follows: TGTGCCAGCAGCCAAAAGGGAAGGCAGCCCCAGCATTTT.

This chain connects TRBV29-1 to TRBJ1-1, with D hard to call. Per germline, CDR1 SQVTM and CDR2 ANQGSEA. The CDR3 has 15 amino acids. Trimming pared 3 bases from V and 0 bases from J, leaving 14 bases between. This CDR3 is CSVEAAPHMNTEAFF. CDR3 sequence (DNA): TGCAGCGTTGAGGCGGCCCCACACATGAACACTGAAGCTTTCTTT.

The chain uses TRBV4-3 and TRBJ2-2; 7 bases agree with TRBD1. Germline V gene lookup returns CDR1 LGHNA and CDR2 YSLEER. This CDR3 is 18 amino acids long. After removal of 1 base from V and 6 bases from J, the junction contained 14 bases not matched to a gene. CDR3 sequence reads: CASSQGLARQGKSGELFF. The CDR3 region has the DNA TGCGCCAGCAGCCAAGGTCTGGCTAGACAGGGAAAATCCGGGGAGCTGTTTTTT.

The rearrangement uses TRBV11-2 and TRBJ1-2, with D perhaps matching TRBD1 (6 bases). V was pared by 5 bases and J by 6 bases, with 22 bases between. Germline-derived CDR1 and CDR2 are SGHAT and FQNNGV. The length of the CDR3 is 16 residues. The CDR3 loop reads CASSPRQGGMKDGYTF. CDR3 DNA: TGTGCCAGCAGCCCCCGCCAAGGGGGGATGAAGGATGGCTACACCTTC.

This clone was seen a single time. The rearrangement links TRBV7-2 to TRBJ2-7; D might be TRBD1 (6 bases). The V end lost 5 bases, the J end lost 3 bases, and 14 bases lay between the germline ends. Per the germline V gene, CDR1 is SGHTA and CDR2 is FQGNSA. This CDR3 spans 14 amino acids. CDR3 sequence: CASSQEQGHYEQYF. The CDR3 coding sequence is TGTGCCAGCAGCCAAGAGCAGGGGCACTACGAGCAGTACTTC. Supplemented by reference TRBV7-2 and TRBJ2-7, the full variable domain reads GAGVSQSPSNKVTEKGKDVELRCDPISGHTALYWYRQSLGQGLEFLIYFQGNSAPDKSGLPSDRFSAERTGGSVSTLTIQRTQQEDSAVYLCASSQEQGHYEQYFGPGTRLTVT.

For the CDR3, the DNA is TGCAGTGCAGGGCCCCGTCAGCATTTT. Its protein product is CSAGPRQHF. The chain links TRBV20-1 to TRBJ1-5; D uncertain. The CDR3 spans 9 residues. Trimming took off 6 bases at V and 13 bases at J, with 10 bases between the two ends. Germline loops: CDR1 DFQATT, CDR2 SNEGSKA (reference sequence).

The rearrangement links TRBV10-1 to TRBJ2-7, with 15 bases fitting TRBD2. V shed 5 bases, J shed 1 base, and the junction held 6 bases outside the gene matches. The V gene's germline CDR1 is WNHNN and CDR2 SYGVQD (reference sequence). The CDR3 loop spans 17 amino acids. The CDR3: CASSSGLAGGPSYEQYF. The CDR3 DNA reads as TGCGCCAGCAGTTCTGGACTAGCGGGAGGGCCATCCTACGAGCAGTACTTC.

The CDR3 spells CASSLGSPTDTQYF. CDR3 coding DNA: TGTGCCAGCAGCCTCGGGTCCCCCACAGATACGCAGTATTTT. The V gene is TRBV5-6, the J gene TRBJ2-3; no definite D call. V was clipped by 4 bases and J by 2 bases, with 11 bases between them. The CDR3 is 14 residues long. Germline V gene lookup returns CDR1 SGHDT and CDR2 YYEEEE.

The chain is built from TRBV27 and TRBJ1-1; D is perhaps TRBD1 (5 bases). Looked up from germline, CDR1 is MNHEY and CDR2 is SMNVEV (reference sequence). The CDR3 loop spans 19 amino acids. V shed 4 bases and J shed 3 bases, with 27 bases lying between them. CDR3 coding DNA: TGTGCCAGCAGTTCCTTAAGGCCGGGTGAGGAGGGGCTGTACACTGAAGCTTTCTTT. Translated: CASSSLRPGEEGLYTEAFF.

The chain carries TRBV5-1 and TRBJ2-1, with TRBD2 matching 8 bases. J gave up 1 base and V 0 bases, and 0 bases lay outside the gene matches. The CDR3 is made up of 15 amino acids. Germline CDR1 is SGHRS and CDR2 is YFSETQ. CDR3 in amino acids: CASSLASGSYNEQFF. In DNA, the CDR3 is TGCGCCAGCAGCTTGGCTAGCGGGTCCTACAATGAGCAGTTCTTC.

The chain is built from TRBV25-1 and TRBJ2-7, with 10 bases identical to TRBD2. The CDR3 totals 15 residues. The V and J ends lost 3 bases and 3 bases, in that order; junction bases with no gene match: 5. From germline, CDR1 is MGHDK and CDR2 SYGVNS. In DNA, the CDR3 is TGTGCCAGCAGTGACAATAGCGGGAGGTTCTACGAGCAGTACTTC. Amino acid sequence: CASSDNSGRFYEQYF.

The chain joins TRBV5-4 to TRBJ2-1; 8 positions match TRBD2. CDR1 is SGHNT and CDR2 is YYREEE in the germline V gene (reference sequence). After removal of 0 bases from V and 7 bases from J, the junction contained 9 bases not matched to a gene. The CDR3 is 16 residues long. CDR3 nucleotides: TGTGCCAGCAGCTTGGATGGGGATAGCGGGAATAATGAGCAGTTCTTC. This sequence encodes CASSLDGDSGNNEQFF.

The CDR3 nucleotides read TGTGCCAGCCGCCCGGGGGGACTAGCGGTTAGCTCCTACGAGCAGTACTTC. Its protein product is CASRPGGLAVSSYEQYF. J is TRBJ2-7 and V is TRBV11-1; 11 bases agree with TRBD2. The germline V gene has CDR1 SGHAT and CDR2 FQDESV (reference sequence). CDR3 length: 17 residues. V lost 8 bases, J lost 0 bases, and 12 bases stayed unmatched.

The chain couples TRBV5-8 to TRBJ2-5, with D perhaps assigned TRBD1 or TRBD2 (5 bases each). The length of the CDR3 is 18 residues. V shed 0 bases and J shed 5 bases, with 23 bases lying between them. The germline CDR1 and CDR2 sequences are SGHTS and YDEGEE. The CDR3 loop reads CASSLDWSKRGAQETQYF. In nucleotides, the CDR3 is TGTGCCAGCAGCTTGGATTGGAGCAAGAGGGGAGCCCAGGAGACCCAGTACTTC.

This chain uses TRBV5-1 with TRBJ2-3; 8 positions agree with TRBD1. The germline V gene encodes CDR1 SGHRS and CDR2 YFSETQ. The CDR3 totals 16 residues. V trimming: 5 bases; J trimming: 4 bases; junction bases outside the gene matches: 12. In nucleotides, the CDR3 is TGCGCCAGCAGGGTTTCAGGGACAGGTCCACCAGATACGCAGTATTTT. Translating gives CASRVSGTGPPDTQYF.

V is TRBV19 and J is TRBJ1-5; the D gene is possibly TRBD1 (5 bases). The germline gives CDR1 LNHDA, CDR2 SQIVND (reference sequence). The CDR3 length is 15 residues. The ends were cut back, 6 bases at V and 1 base at J, with 13 bases in the middle. CDR3 loop: CASSLGVGSNQPQHF. CDR3 coding DNA: TGTGCCAGTAGCTTGGGGGTGGGGAGCAATCAGCCCCAGCATTTT.

The V gene is TRBV2, the J gene TRBJ2-1, with 9 nucleotides matching TRBD1. This CDR3 has 17 residues. V shed 0 bases, J shed 5 bases, and the junction held 8 bases outside the gene matches. CDR1 and CDR2 from the germline V gene are SNHLY and FYNNEI. CDR3 coding DNA: TGTGCCAGCAGTGAAGCGCTCTGGACAGGGGACCACAATGAGCAGTTCTTC. Protein: CASSEALWTGDHNEQFF. The full variable domain, rest sourced from reference TRBV2 and TRBJ2-1, is EPEVTQTPSHQVTQMGQEVILRCVPISNHLYFYWYRQILGQKVEFLVSFYNNEISEKSEIFDDQFSVERPDGSNFTLKIRSTKLEDSAMYFCASSEALWTGDHNEQFFGPGTRLTVL.

V gene TRBV19 combines with J gene TRBJ2-3; 9 nucleotides match TRBD2. Germline lookup yields CDR1 LNHDA and CDR2 SQIVND (reference sequence). The CDR3 extends over 15 amino acids. After removal of 1 base from V and 2 bases from J, the junction contained 1 base not matched to a gene. CDR3 sequence reads: CASSIVAGDTDTQYF. The CDR3 DNA sequence: TGTGCCAGTAGTATAGTAGCGGGAGACACAGATACGCAGTATTTT.

The V call is TRBV4-2, the J call TRBJ2-1; either TRBD1 or TRBD2 may fit D (5 bases each). The ends were cut back, 2 bases at V and 7 bases at J, with 21 bases in the middle. The CDR3 has 17 amino acids. Germline V CDR1 and CDR2: LGHNA, YNFKEQ. The CDR3 region is CASSQWDVRLLRNEQFF. As DNA, the CDR3 is TGTGCCAGCAGCCAATGGGACGTCCGACTACTTCGGAATGAGCAGTTCTTC.

This rearrangement joins TRBV4-3 to TRBJ1-3; D ambiguous. Per the germline V gene, CDR1 is LGHNA and CDR2 is YSLEER. Trimming removed 1 base at V and 1 base at J, with 8 bases between. The CDR3 loop spans 15 amino acids. The DNA of the CDR3 is TGCGCCAGCAGCCAAGGTCACATATCTGGAAACACCATATATTTT. Residues: CASSQGHISGNTIYF.

The V call is TRBV5-1, the J call TRBJ1-3; TRBD1 is a possible D gene (6 bases). Per the germline V gene, CDR1 is SGHRS and CDR2 is YFSETQ. Trimming pared 0 bases from V and 6 bases from J, leaving 13 bases between. The CDR3 length is 15 residues. The CDR3 bases are TGCGCCAGCAGCTTGGAGGGACACCCGTCAAACACCATATATTTT. Protein: CASSLEGHPSNTIYF.

The chain uses TRBV14 and TRBJ1-1; a possible D gene is TRBD1 (5 bases). Germline loops: CDR1 SGHDN, CDR2 FVKESK. The CDR3 contains 16 residues. V was shortened by 4 bases and J by 1 base, with 16 bases between the two germline ends. CDR3 residues: CASSRSARVENTEAFF. CDR3 DNA sequence: TGTGCCAGCAGCCGATCCGCCAGGGTTGAGAACACTGAAGCTTTCTTT. Using reference TRBV14 and TRBJ1-1 for the parts outside the CDR3, the full variable domain is EAGVTQFPSHSVIEKGQTVTLRCDPISGHDNLYWYRRVMGKEIKFLLHFVKESKQDESGMPNNRFLAERTGGTYSTLKVQPAELEDSGVYFCASSRSARVENTEAFFGQGTRLTVV.

J is TRBJ2-3 and V is TRBV29-1; perhaps TRBD2 as D (6 bases). CDR3 size: 13 residues. CDR1 and CDR2 from the germline V gene are SQVTM and ANQGSEA. Trimming pared 6 bases from V and 1 base from J, leaving 11 bases between. The CDR3 loop is CSVKTRGTDTQYF. The CDR3 bases are TGCAGCGTCAAGACTAGGGGCACAGATACGCAGTATTTT.

This clone was found once. This rearrangement joins TRBV7-8 to TRBJ2-7, with D possibly TRBD2 on 5 matching bases. The germline V gene encodes CDR1 SGHVS and CDR2 FQNEAQ. Trimming removed 6 bases at V and 1 base at J, with 16 bases between. The CDR3 spans 15 residues. The CDR3 DNA reads TGTGCCAGCAGACTTGATTTGGGAGTTTCCTACGAGCAGTACTTC. This codes for CASRLDLGVSYEQYF.

This clone has just one count. The J gene is TRBJ2-7, the V gene TRBV27, with D perhaps matching TRBD1 (5 bases). Trimming took off 5 bases at V and 6 bases at J, with 14 bases between the two ends. CDR3 size: 13 residues. Germline V lookup: CDR1 MNHEY, CDR2 SMNVEV (reference sequence). For the CDR3, the DNA is TGTGCCAGCAGTAGGGCCAGGGTCGGCGAGCAGTACTTC. This sequence encodes CASSRARVGEQYF.

The rearrangement joins TRBV4-2 to TRBJ2-1; TRBD2 aligns across 11 bases. The CDR3 spans 17 residues. Germline CDR1 is LGHNA and CDR2 is YNFKEQ. Germline trimming cut 4 bases from V and 9 bases from J; bases unmatched to any gene: 14. The CDR3 region has the DNA TGTGCCAGCAGCCCAAGTCTTATAGCGGGAGGGCCAGGTGAGCAGTTCTTC. Translation gives CASSPSLIAGGPGEQFF.